In its sample, the clone carrying this T cell receptor (beta chain) was seen a few times. Its antigen is as yet unknown. This entry comes from a study of shared clonotypes between healthy human individuals. Study at large: Plates per donor: three CD4 naive, three CD4 memory, two CD8 naive, one CD8 memory. Study-wide results and limits: Only blood samples were collected, and tissue repertoires likely differ.

Running of the assay took place at deep level. Original methodology: ImmunoSEQ junction-only sequences lacked quality scores, so their filtering differed. Some clones are missing from TCRdb's copy, which holds only in-frame ones; the method was immunoSEQ multiplex PCR. For V, J and clone size, that table is used; D and trimming come from the DNA. The sample records 850,000 to 1,200,000 clones, about 75% being singletons. In germline, CDR1 is LNHDA, CDR2 SQIVND (reference sequence). The ends lost 2 bases at V and 3 bases at J; junction bases unmatched: 3. This CDR3 is 14 amino acids long. The gene calls are TRBV19 and TRBJ1-2; 7 nucleotides match TRBD1. The source of this sequence is a man between 18 and 35 years old in good health. Material for sequencing was memory CD4+ T cells sorted from blood. Subset: CD45RA-negative fraction. This chain's CDR3 is CASSITGDDYGYTF. The CDR3 nucleotides read TGTGCCAGTAGTATAACAGGGGATGACTATGGCTACACCTTC.